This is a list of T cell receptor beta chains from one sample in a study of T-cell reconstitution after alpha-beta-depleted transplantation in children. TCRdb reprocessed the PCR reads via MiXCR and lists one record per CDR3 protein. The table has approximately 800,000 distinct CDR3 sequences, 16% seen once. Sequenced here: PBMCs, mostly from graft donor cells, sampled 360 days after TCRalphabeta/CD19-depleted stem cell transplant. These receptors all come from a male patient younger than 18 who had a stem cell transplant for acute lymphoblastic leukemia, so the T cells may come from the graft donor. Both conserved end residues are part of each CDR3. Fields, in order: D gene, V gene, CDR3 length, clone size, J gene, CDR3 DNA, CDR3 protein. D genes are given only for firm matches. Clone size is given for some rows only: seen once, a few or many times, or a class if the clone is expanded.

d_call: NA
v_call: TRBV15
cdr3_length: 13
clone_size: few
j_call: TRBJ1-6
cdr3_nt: TGTGCCACCAGCAGAGTCATTGAATCACCCCTCCACTTT
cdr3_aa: CATSRVIESPLHF

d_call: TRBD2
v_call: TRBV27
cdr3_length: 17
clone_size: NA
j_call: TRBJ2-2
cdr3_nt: TGTGCCAGCAGAGACAGCCCTAGCGGGATATACATCGGGGAGCTGTTTTTT
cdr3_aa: CASRDSPSGIYIGELFF

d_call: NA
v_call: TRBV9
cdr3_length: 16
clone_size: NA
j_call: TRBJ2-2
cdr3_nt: TGTGCCAGCAGCGTATACAGGGCCTCTTTGTCCGGGGAGCTGTTTTTT
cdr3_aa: CASSVYRASLSGELFF

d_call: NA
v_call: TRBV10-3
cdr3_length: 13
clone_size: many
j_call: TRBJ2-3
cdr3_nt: TGTGCCATCAGCGCCAAACAGGCAGATACGCAGTATTTT
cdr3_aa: CAISAKQADTQYF

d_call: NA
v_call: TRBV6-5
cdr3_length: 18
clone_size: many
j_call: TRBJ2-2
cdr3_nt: TGTGCCAGCAGTTACTCGAAGGGAAGGTCTGTGGGGACCGGGGAGCTGTTTTTT
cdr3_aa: CASSYSKGRSVGTGELFF

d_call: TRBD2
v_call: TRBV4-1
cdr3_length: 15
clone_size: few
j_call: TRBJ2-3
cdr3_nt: TGCGCCAGCAGCCAAGAAGGGCGGGAGGGAGGTACGCAGTATTTT
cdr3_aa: CASSQEGREGGTQYF

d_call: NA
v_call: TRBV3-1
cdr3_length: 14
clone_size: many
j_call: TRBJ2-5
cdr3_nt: TGTGCCAGCAGCCAAGAAGGCGGTTGGGAGACCCAGTACTTC
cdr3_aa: CASSQEGGWETQYF

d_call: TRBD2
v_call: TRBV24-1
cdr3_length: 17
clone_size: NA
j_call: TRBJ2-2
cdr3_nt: TGTGCCACCAGTGATTACCACGCGGGAGGAGGCACCGGGGAGCTGTTTTTT
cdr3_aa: CATSDYHAGGGTGELFF

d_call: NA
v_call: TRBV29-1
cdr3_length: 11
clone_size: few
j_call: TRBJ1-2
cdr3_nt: TGCAGCGCCAAGATCTTGGACGGAGGATTCTTC
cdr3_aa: CSAKILDGGFF

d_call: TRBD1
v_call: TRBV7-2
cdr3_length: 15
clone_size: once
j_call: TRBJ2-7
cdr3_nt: TGTGCCAGCAGCTCTAGACAGGGGGCGAACAACGAGCAGTACTTC
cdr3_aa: CASSSRQGANNEQYF

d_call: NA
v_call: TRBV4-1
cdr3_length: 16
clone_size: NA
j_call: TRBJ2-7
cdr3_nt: TGCGCCAGCAGCCGTTTCACACTCGGCGGGGTTCCCGAGCAGTACTTC
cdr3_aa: CASSRFTLGGVPEQYF